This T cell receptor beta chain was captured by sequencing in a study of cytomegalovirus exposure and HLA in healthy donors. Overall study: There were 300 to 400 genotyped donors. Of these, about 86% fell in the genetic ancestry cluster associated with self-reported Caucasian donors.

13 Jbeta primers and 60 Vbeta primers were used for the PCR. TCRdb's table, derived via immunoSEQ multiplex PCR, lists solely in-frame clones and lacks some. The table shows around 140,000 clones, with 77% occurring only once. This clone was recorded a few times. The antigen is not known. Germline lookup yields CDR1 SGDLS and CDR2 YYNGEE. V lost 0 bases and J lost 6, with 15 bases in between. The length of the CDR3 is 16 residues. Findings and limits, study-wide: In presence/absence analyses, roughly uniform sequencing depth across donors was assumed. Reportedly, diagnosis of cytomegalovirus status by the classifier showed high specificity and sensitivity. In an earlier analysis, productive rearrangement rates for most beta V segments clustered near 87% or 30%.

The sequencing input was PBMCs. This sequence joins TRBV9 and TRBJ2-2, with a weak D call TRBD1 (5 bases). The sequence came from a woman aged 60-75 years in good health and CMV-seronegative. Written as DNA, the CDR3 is TGTGCCAGCAGCGTAGACCGGACACGGTATTCCGGGGAGCTGTTTTTT. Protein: CASSVDRTRYSGELFF.